This entry lists 12 T cell receptor beta chains sequenced from one sample in a study of shared T cell receptors in the human thymus. Sequencing was performed with immunoSEQ multiplex PCR; in TCRdb, only in-frame clones are kept and a portion is missing. Among around 67,000 clones listed, about 95% were seen once. Sequencing was carried out using thymocytes. These receptors were collected from a human donor.

The rearrangement links TRBV25-1 to TRBJ1-6; the D gene is possibly TRBD1 (5 bases). V shed 7 bases and J shed 5 bases, with 15 bases lying between them. The CDR3 covers 15 residues. CDR1 and CDR2 from the germline V gene are MGHDK and SYGVNS. CDR3 DNA sequence: TGTGCCAGCACCCCTTGGGGGACCCATAATTCACCCCTCCACTTT. This sequence encodes CASTPWGTHNSPLHF.

The chain links TRBV19 to TRBJ1-2; 7 positions match TRBD1. V lost 7 bases to trimming and J lost 4 bases; unmatched junction nucleotides: 12. This CDR3 has 15 amino acids. Germline V gene sequence: CDR1 LNHDA, CDR2 SQIVND (reference sequence). The CDR3 sequence is CASTRAGGLRYGYTF. The CDR3, as DNA: TGTGCCAGTACCCGTGCAGGGGGACTCCGCTATGGCTACACCTTC.

The J gene is TRBJ2-5, the V gene TRBV11-2; no reliable D call. Germline lookup yields CDR1 SGHAT and CDR2 FQNNGV. This CDR3 has 13 amino acids. Trimming cost V 6 bases and J 5 bases, with 13 bases left between them. The CDR3 loop is CASRPPDWETQYF. CDR3 DNA sequence: TGTGCCAGCAGACCCCCAGACTGGGAGACCCAGTACTTC.

The chain recombines TRBV5-1 with TRBJ2-7, with 7 nucleotides matching TRBD1. CDR3 length equals 21 residues. Germline loops: CDR1 SGHRS, CDR2 YFSETQ. The ends lost 0 bases at V and 0 bases at J; junction bases unmatched: 21. The CDR3 loop is CASSLGHPAPLTDRVSYEQYF. Here the CDR3 DNA reads TGCGCCAGCAGCTTGGGTCACCCTGCCCCCCTCACCGACAGGGTCTCCTACGAGCAGTACTTC.

The chain is built from TRBV7-4 and TRBJ2-3; 7 bases are shared with TRBD1. This CDR3 spans 15 amino acids. Trimming took 5 bases from V and 7 from J; bases not matched to a gene: 12. Per germline, CDR1 SGHVT and CDR2 SQSDAQ. The CDR3: CASSGPTGKRNTQYF. In DNA, the CDR3 is TGTGCCAGCAGCGGCCCGACAGGGAAGAGGAATACGCAGTATTTT.

Here the CDR3 DNA reads TGTGCCAGCAGCCCCCACAGGGCCCCAAGGCCCACAGATACGCAGTATTTT. Translation: CASSPHRAPRPTDTQYF. The chain uses TRBV4-2 and TRBJ2-3; the D gene is possibly TRBD1 (6 bases). Germline assignment: CDR1 LGHNA and CDR2 YNFKEQ. The CDR3 covers 17 residues. The V gene lost 4 bases and the J gene lost 2 bases, with 19 bases spanning the gap.

V is TRBV7-9 and J is TRBJ1-3; possibly TRBD1 for D (5 bases). The ends were cut back, 7 bases at V and 0 bases at J, with 19 bases in the middle. There are 17 residues in the CDR3. The germline V gene encodes CDR1 SEHNR and CDR2 FQNEAQ (reference sequence). CDR3 bases: TGTGCCAGCACCTCCACCAGGGAACCCAGCTCTGGAAACACCATATATTTT. Amino acids: CASTSTREPSSGNTIYF.

The rearrangement joins TRBV6-4 to TRBJ2-5, with 7 bases that match TRBD1. The trim removed 3 bases at V and 5 bases at J, leaving 9 bases unmatched. This CDR3 is built from 15 residues. CDR1 and CDR2 from the germline V gene are MRHNA and SNTAGT. CDR3 nucleotides: TGTGCCAGCAGTGAAGGGGGCAACGGAAAGGAGACCCAGTACTTC. Its protein product is CASSEGGNGKETQYF.

The chain recombines TRBV29-1 with TRBJ1-1, with 8 bases aligning to TRBD1. Germline V CDR1 and CDR2: SQVTM, ANQGSEA. The CDR3 is made up of 15 amino acids. J was trimmed by 6 bases and V by 4 bases; bases with no gene match: 13. CDR3 coding DNA: TGCAGCGTTGGGGGGACAGGTCGAATAAAACCTGAAGCTTTCTTT. Protein: CSVGGTGRIKPEAFF.

The rearrangement joins TRBV19 to TRBJ1-1; the D gene is possibly TRBD1 (5 bases). The CDR3 sequence is 14 residues long. Between the trimmed V and J ends, which lost 6 bases and 0 bases, there was a span of 11 bases. The V gene's germline CDR1 is LNHDA and CDR2 SQIVND (reference sequence). The CDR3: CASRRDVMNTEAFF. DNA of the CDR3: TGTGCCAGTAGACGGGACGTAATGAACACTGAAGCTTTCTTT.

CDR3 sequence: CASSDPGVYGYTF. CDR3 coding DNA: TGTGCCAGTTCCGACCCAGGAGTCTATGGCTACACCTTC. The chain couples TRBV19 to TRBJ1-2; no clear D gene. V was clipped by 8 bases and J by 4 bases, with 14 bases between them. The CDR3 has 13 amino acids. The V gene's germline CDR1 is LNHDA and CDR2 SQIVND (reference sequence).

This clone was counted once. In DNA, the CDR3 is TGTGCCAGCAGCTCAGGATCTACTGCCCCCTACGAGCAGTACTTC. This translates into CASSSGSTAPYEQYF. The rearrangement links TRBV7-9 to TRBJ2-7; D remains ambiguous. This CDR3 has 15 residues. Per germline, CDR1 SEHNR and CDR2 FQNEAQ (reference sequence). Trimming removed 4 bases from V and 2 bases from J, with 15 bases in between. Based on the CDR3 plus reference TRBV7-9 and TRBJ2-7, the full variable domain is DTGVSQNPRHKITKRGQNVTFRCDPISEHNRLYWYRQTLGQGPEFLTYFQNEAQLEKSRLLSDRFSAERPKGSFSTLEIQRTEQGDSAMYLCASSSGSTAPYEQYFGPGTRLTVT.